This section outlines one TCR beta chain sequence together with its context. The CDR3 has 14 amino acids. V dropped 8 bases and J dropped 5; count of bases not matched to a gene: 12. Looked up from germline, CDR1 is SGHRS and CDR2 is YFSETQ. The source of the sample is a study of shared T cell receptors in the human thymus. The repertoire was sequenced with immunoSEQ multiplex PCR; TCRdb's copy has only in-frame clones and lacks some. There are 700,000 or so clones in the sample; approximately 83% occur only once, and roughly 0.01% lies in the top ten. This same sample was also taken into another study, of human thymus T cells. That paper adds: Corrective heart surgery yielded resections, and these provided the thymus tissue. Thymic and blood repertoires showed apparently biased V and J gene usage. Thymic repertoires from unrelated individuals overlapped highly, related research reported.

V usage is TRBV5-1 and J usage is TRBJ2-5; TRBD1 matches 7 bases. The source is a girl younger than two with a congenital heart defect. Sequenced input: thymocytes. DNA for the CDR3: TGCGCCAGTAGGGACAGACCATTTATGGAGACCCAGTACTTC. Translation gives CASRDRPFMETQYF.